These 3 T cell receptor beta chains came from one sample sequenced in a study of blood T cell repertoires in COVID-19. Clones were sequenced by immunoSEQ multiplex PCR, and TCRdb holds only the in-frame ones, with some missing. The table records more than 200,000 clones, 75% to 90% of them present only once. The source material was PBMCs or T cells enriched from blood (not recorded which). The receptors derive from a woman aged 30 to 39 with acute COVID-19.

This clone has just a few counts. The rearrangement joins TRBV3-1 (or the pseudogene TRBV3-2) to TRBJ1-4; 7 bases are a match to TRBD1. CDR3 length: 15 residues. V lost 3 bases to trimming and J lost 3 bases; unmatched junction nucleotides: 4. Germline loops: CDR1 LGHDT, CDR2 YNNKEL (reference sequence). CDR3 residues: CASSQLTGANEKLFF. In nucleotides, the CDR3 is TGTGCCAGCAGCCAGTTAACAGGGGCTAATGAAAAACTGTTTTTT.

V is TRBV6-2 or TRBV6-3 and J is TRBJ1-1; a weak D match, TRBD1 (6 bases). CDR1 and CDR2 from the germline V gene are MNHEY and SVGEGT. Trimming cost V 0 bases and J 5 bases, with 10 bases left between them. There are 14 residues in the CDR3. CDR3 sequence reads: CASSYSIRGTEAFF. The CDR3 DNA is TGTGCCAGCAGTTACTCGATAAGGGGGACTGAAGCTTTCTTT.

The chain has TRBV14 and TRBJ2-1; 8 bases are shared with TRBD1. After removal of 2 bases from V and 10 bases from J, the junction contained 7 bases not matched to a gene. The CDR3 extends over 14 amino acids. Germline-derived CDR1 and CDR2 are SGHDN and FVKESK. The CDR3 sequence is CASSQSGGTMEQFF. The CDR3 DNA follows: TGTGCCAGCAGCCAATCAGGGGGCACCATGGAGCAGTTCTTC.